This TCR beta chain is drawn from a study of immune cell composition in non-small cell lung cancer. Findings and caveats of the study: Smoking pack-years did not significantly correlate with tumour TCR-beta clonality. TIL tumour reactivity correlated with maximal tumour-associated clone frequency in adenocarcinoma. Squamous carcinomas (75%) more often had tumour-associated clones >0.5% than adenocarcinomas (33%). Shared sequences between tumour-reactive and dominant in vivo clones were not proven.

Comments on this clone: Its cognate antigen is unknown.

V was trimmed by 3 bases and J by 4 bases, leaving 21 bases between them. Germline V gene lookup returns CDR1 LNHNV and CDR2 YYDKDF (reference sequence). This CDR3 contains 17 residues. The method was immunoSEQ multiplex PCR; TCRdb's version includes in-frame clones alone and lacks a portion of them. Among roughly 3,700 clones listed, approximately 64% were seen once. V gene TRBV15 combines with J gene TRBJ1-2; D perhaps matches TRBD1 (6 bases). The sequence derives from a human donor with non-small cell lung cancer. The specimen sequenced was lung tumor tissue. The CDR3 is CATSSTLVGARRYGYTF. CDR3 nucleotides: TGTGCCACCAGCAGCACCCTAGTGGGGGCCAGGCGCTATGGCTACACCTTC.